The source of this T cell receptor (beta chain) is a study of lymphopenia after photon versus proton radiotherapy. The table came from immunoSEQ multiplex PCR; TCRdb's copy has only in-frame clones and leaves some out. Seen here are 52,000 or so clones, roughly 90% observed once, and the top ten hold roughly 18%. The specimen comprised peripheral blood, sampled from a patient treated with photon-based radiotherapy. The receptor was derived from a woman aged 40-49 years with cholangiocarcinoma.

CDR3: CASSRQLNQPQHF. The CDR3 DNA follows: TGTGCCAGCAGCCGACAGCTCAATCAGCCCCAGCATTTT. The chain couples TRBV11-2 to TRBJ1-5, with a tentative D call TRBD1 (5 bases). Trimming left V 5 bases short and J 3 bases short, with 8 bases between. The CDR3 contains 13 residues. CDR1 is SGHAT and CDR2 is FQNNGV in the germline V gene.